Presented here are 32 T cell receptor beta chains from one specimen sequenced in a study of siplizumab effects on memory and regulatory T cells (dated by TCRdb to between 2018 and 2021). Libraries were made using the immunoSEQ multiplex PCR assay. TCRdb re-hosts the immuneACCESS table, in-frame sequences only. Its copies lack some clones; in the studies checked, an unresolved V gene accounts for under half of them, and the cause for the rest is not known. In all, the sample holds about 120,000 clones, and over 85% of those were seen once. Around 0.16% of the sample lies in the top ten. Sample: non-Treg CD4+ T cells sorted from blood. The sample's cell subset or site label, in plain terms: FACS-sorted unstimulated CD4+ non-regulatory T cells. These receptors were obtained from a human donor in good health.

This clone was observed once. The V gene is TRBV7-6, the J gene TRBJ2-7; no clear D. The V gene's germline CDR1 is SGHVS and CDR2 FNYEAQ. The CDR3 is made up of 13 amino acids. Trimming left V 5 bases short and J 5 bases short, with 13 bases between. The chain's CDR3 is CASSRSFFDEQYF. The CDR3 nucleotides read TGTGCCAGCAGCCGGTCGTTTTTTGACGAGCAGTACTTC.

In this sample, this clone turned up once. This chain connects TRBV5-1 to TRBJ1-1; TRBD1 agrees at 7 bases. The junction had 7 bases not matched to a gene; V was cut back by 4 bases and J by 1 base. The CDR3 is 15 residues long. Germline CDR1 SGHRS, CDR2 YFSETQ. CDR3 protein: CASSQRTGSNTEAFF. CDR3 nucleotides: TGCGCCAGCAGCCAGAGGACAGGTTCGAACACTGAAGCTTTCTTT.

The chain carries TRBV9 and TRBJ2-3; no reliable D call. Between the trimmed V and J ends, which lost 3 bases and 2 bases, there was a span of 4 bases. CDR1 and CDR2 (germline): SGDLS, YYNGEE. This CDR3 comprises 12 residues. CDR3 residues: CASSGDTDTQYF. The CDR3 coding sequence is TGTGCCAGCAGCGGGGACACAGATACGCAGTATTTT.

The chain combines TRBV25-1 with TRBJ2-5; D is tentatively TRBD1 or TRBD2 (6 bases each). Germline CDR1 is MGHDK and CDR2 is SYGVNS. Trimming pared 4 bases from V and 9 bases from J, leaving 15 bases between. There are 13 residues in the CDR3. For the CDR3, the DNA is TGTGCCAGCAGTGCGGGGGCCTCACTGGCCCAGTACTTC. The encoded protein is CASSAGASLAQYF.

CDR3 bases: TGTGCCAGCAGTCGACCGAGGGGCTTTACTGAAAAACTGTTTTTT. Protein sequence: CASSRPRGFTEKLFF. This sequence joins TRBV11-2 and TRBJ1-4; D is perhaps TRBD1 (5 bases). Germline V lookup: CDR1 SGHAT, CDR2 FQNNGV. The CDR3 extends over 15 amino acids. V was cut by 6 bases and J by 7 bases, with 18 bases left in between.

This rearrangement joins TRBV2 to TRBJ1-6; tentative D call: TRBD1 (6 bases). V was cut by 3 bases and J by 10 bases, with 13 bases left in between. This CDR3 comprises 14 residues. Germline CDR1 SNHLY, CDR2 FYNNEI. The CDR3 nucleotides read TGTGCCAGCAGTGAGCAGGGGCGCGGCTCACCCCTCCACTTT. This codes for CASSEQGRGSPLHF.

This clone was detected only a few times. The V gene is TRBV13, the J gene TRBJ1-1; possibly TRBD1 for D (5 bases). V dropped 0 bases and J dropped 1 base, with 6 bases sitting between them. Germline V CDR1 and CDR2: PRHDT, FYEKMQ (reference sequence). This CDR3 is built from 14 residues. The DNA of the CDR3 is TGTGCCAGCAGCTTAGGGACAGCGAACACTGAAGCTTTCTTT. Translating gives CASSLGTANTEAFF.

The V and J genes are TRBV7-6 and TRBJ2-1; D gene unclear. V was cut by 1 base and J by 0 bases, with 7 bases left in between. From germline, CDR1 is SGHVS and CDR2 FNYEAQ. CDR3 length: 15 residues. The CDR3 spells CASSLVRSSYNEQFF. In nucleotides, the CDR3 is TGTGCCAGCAGCTTAGTTCGGAGCTCCTACAATGAGCAGTTCTTC.

This chain connects TRBV12-5 to TRBJ1-2, with D hard to call. V dropped 5 bases and J dropped 5 bases, with 18 bases sitting between them. CDR1 LGHNT and CDR2 FRNRAP come from the germline V gene. The CDR3 runs to 15 residues. CDR3 loop: CASGPGPSHAYGYTF. The CDR3 DNA reads as TGTGCTAGTGGTCCCGGCCCATCCCACGCTTATGGCTACACCTTC.

This chain connects TRBV28 to TRBJ2-4, with 8 positions matching TRBD1. V gave up 7 bases and J gave up 6 bases; unmatched junction bases: 14. The CDR3 length is 16 residues. Germline-derived CDR1 and CDR2 are MDHEN and SYDVKM. Here the CDR3 reads CASTSGGAIRGNIQYF. In DNA, the CDR3 is TGTGCCAGCACCTCAGGGGGCGCGATACGGGGAAACATTCAGTACTTC.

The chain combines TRBV19 with TRBJ1-1; TRBD1 might be the D (6 bases). The CDR3 covers 13 residues. V lost 2 bases to trimming and J lost 8 bases, with 12 bases between them. Germline-derived CDR1 and CDR2 are LNHDA and SQIVND (reference sequence). The CDR3 nucleotides read TGTGCCAGTAGTATAAATGTCAGGGGCGAAGCTTTCTTT. Its protein product is CASSINVRGEAFF.

The rearrangement joins TRBV5-1 to TRBJ2-3; D might be TRBD1 (6 bases). CDR1 SGHRS and CDR2 YFSETQ come from the germline V gene. V lost 3 bases and J 0 bases, leaving 8 bases between the germline ends. The CDR3 loop spans 14 amino acids. CDR3 in amino acids: CASSWDTSTDTQYF. Written as DNA, the CDR3 is TGCGCCAGCAGCTGGGACACGAGCACAGATACGCAGTATTTT.

The V gene is TRBV5-1, the J gene TRBJ2-2, with TRBD1 matching over 8 bases. Germline V CDR1 and CDR2: SGHRS, YFSETQ. CDR3 length: 16 amino acids. The V gene end was trimmed by 0 bases and the J gene end by 2 bases; junction bases not matched to a gene: 3. The CDR3 nucleotides read TGCGCCAGCAGCTTGGACAGGGGGATTAACACCGGGGAGCTGTTTTTT. Translated: CASSLDRGINTGELFF.

This rearrangement joins TRBV5-5 to TRBJ1-2, with D hard to call. The CDR3 is 12 residues long. V was trimmed by 2 bases and J by 4 bases, leaving 6 bases between them. Germline lookup yields CDR1 SGHKS and CDR2 YYEKEE (reference sequence). The CDR3 DNA sequence: TGTGCCAGCAGCTTAGCAATCTATGGCTACACCTTC. Its protein is CASSLAIYGYTF.

This chain connects TRBV6-1 to TRBJ1-2; D unresolved. CDR3 size: 13 residues. The V gene lost 7 bases and the J gene lost 4 bases, with 13 bases spanning the gap. Germline V CDR1 and CDR2: MNHNS, SASEGT. The CDR3 protein is CASILDTLYGYTF. The CDR3 region has the DNA TGTGCCAGCATTCTAGACACCCTCTATGGCTACACCTTC.

The V gene is TRBV11-3, the J gene TRBJ2-1; D gene uncertain. V lost 1 base and J 4 bases, leaving 14 bases between the germline ends. The V gene's germline CDR1 is SGHNT and CDR2 YENEEA. The CDR3 totals 16 residues. This chain's CDR3 is CASSLGPPFPYNEQFF. In DNA form, the CDR3 reads TGTGCCAGCAGCTTAGGTCCACCGTTCCCTTACAATGAGCAGTTCTTC.

The chain is built from TRBV7-3 and TRBJ2-5; 12 bases agree with TRBD2. CDR1 and CDR2 from the germline V gene are SGHTA and FQGTGA. The CDR3 loop spans 16 amino acids. V lost 5 bases to trimming and J lost 5 bases; unmatched junction nucleotides: 9. Written as DNA, the CDR3 is TGTGCCAGCAGCGCTAGCGGGGGGGCCAGTAGTGAGACCCAGTACTTC. It encodes CASSASGGASSETQYF.

This clone was seen only once. The chain has TRBV6-5 and TRBJ2-1; no clear D. The germline gives CDR1 MNHEY, CDR2 SVGAGI. This CDR3 is 12 amino acids long. The ends were cut back, 4 bases at V and 13 bases at J, with 14 bases in the middle. DNA of the CDR3: TGTGCCAGCAGTTCGCTAGGTGCCCCCCAGTTCTTC. This sequence encodes CASSSLGAPQFF.

The CDR3: CASSFGGAGANVLTF. The DNA for the CDR3 is TGTGCCAGCAGCTTTGGAGGGGCTGGGGCCAACGTCCTGACTTTC. This chain uses TRBV7-2 with TRBJ2-6; tentative D call: TRBD2 (6 bases). V lost 3 bases and J 2 bases, leaving 8 bases between the germline ends. This CDR3 region has 15 residues. Germline V gives CDR1 SGHTA, CDR2 FQGNSA.

CDR3 protein: CASSYSQTEQETQYF. DNA of the CDR3: TGTGCCAGCAGTTACTCTCAGACGGAGCAAGAGACCCAGTACTTC. The chain uses TRBV6-6 and TRBJ2-5, with D uncertain. Looked up from germline, CDR1 is MNHNY and CDR2 is SVGAGI (reference sequence). The CDR3 spans 15 residues. V dropped 0 bases and J dropped 2 bases, with 10 bases sitting between them.

The V call is TRBV4-1, the J call TRBJ2-5; 13 positions agree with TRBD2. The CDR3 sequence is 15 residues long. Germline values: CDR1 MGHRA, CDR2 YSYEKL. After removal of 2 bases from V and 7 bases from J, the junction contained 4 bases not matched to a gene. DNA for the CDR3: TGCGCCAGCAGCCAAACTAGCGGGGGGGCGTGGACCCAGTACTTC. Translated: CASSQTSGGAWTQYF.

This chain connects TRBV6-5 to TRBJ1-2; no clear D. Trimming left V 5 bases short and J 8 bases short, with 15 bases between. Per the germline V gene, CDR1 is MNHEY and CDR2 is SVGAGI. The CDR3 has 13 residues. This chain's CDR3 is CASSRPGMGGYTF. DNA of the CDR3: TGTGCCAGCAGTCGACCGGGGATGGGCGGCTACACCTTC.

The J gene is TRBJ2-7, the V gene TRBV6-5; the D is unclear. In germline, CDR1 is MNHEY, CDR2 SVGAGI. The V end lost 5 bases, the J end lost 3 bases, and 14 bases lay between the germline ends. The CDR3 is 14 amino acids. CDR3 coding DNA: TGTGCCAGCAGTGCCTCCCGGCCGTTCTACGAGCAGTACTTC. Its protein product is CASSASRPFYEQYF.

The rearrangement links TRBV20-1 to TRBJ2-2; D unresolved. Deletions cut 1 base from V and 9 bases from J, with 6 bases between. The CDR3 spans 11 residues. The germline gives CDR1 DFQATT, CDR2 SNEGSKA (reference sequence). CDR3 DNA sequence: TGCAGTGCTAGAGGGGGTAGGGAGCTGTTTTTT. Its translation is CSARGGRELFF.

The rearrangement uses TRBV7-9 and TRBJ2-1; maybe TRBD2 (6 bases). Germline-derived CDR1 and CDR2 are SEHNR and FQNEAQ (reference sequence). V lost 2 bases and J 7 bases, leaving 12 bases between the germline ends. CDR3 size: 14 residues. In DNA form, the CDR3 reads TGTGCCAGCAGCTTAACGGGGGTCCGGAATGAGCAGTTCTTC. It is translated as CASSLTGVRNEQFF.

The rearrangement uses TRBV9 and TRBJ2-3; perhaps D is TRBD1 or TRBD2 (5 bases each). The CDR3 is made up of 14 amino acids. V was trimmed by 6 bases and J by 1 base, leaving 12 bases between them. Germline V gene sequence: CDR1 SGDLS, CDR2 YYNGEE. This CDR3 is CASNWGSGTDTQYF. The CDR3 coding sequence is TGTGCCAGCAATTGGGGGTCAGGCACAGATACGCAGTATTTT.

In its sample, this clone was seen a few times. V gene TRBV10-2 combines with J gene TRBJ1-1; no definite D call. This CDR3 spans 13 amino acids. Per germline, CDR1 WSHSY and CDR2 SAAADI. The V end lost 3 bases, the J end lost 3 bases, and 8 bases lay between the germline ends. This CDR3 is CASSEGGYTEAFF. In DNA form, the CDR3 reads TGCGCCAGCAGTGAAGGTGGATACACTGAAGCTTTCTTT.

The V and J genes are TRBV7-2 and TRBJ2-2; 12 positions agree with TRBD2. This CDR3 spans 18 amino acids. From germline, CDR1 is SGHTA and CDR2 FQGNSA. Trimming at V came to 2 bases and at J to 7 bases, leaving 11 bases not matched to a gene. As DNA, the CDR3 is TGTGCCAGCAGCTTAAACCCTAGCGGGGGGGCCGCGGTCGGGGAGCTGTTTTTT. Translating it yields CASSLNPSGGAAVGELFF.

With regard to this clone: Other DNA sequences from this sample encode an identical CDR3 as well. The rearrangement uses TRBV7-2 and TRBJ1-1, with a tentative D call TRBD1 (5 bases). Trimming removed 2 bases from V and 4 bases from J, with 11 bases in between. Germline V lookup: CDR1 SGHTA, CDR2 FQGNSA. This CDR3 has 14 amino acids. CDR3 protein: CASSLRQGGTEAFF. The CDR3, as DNA: TGTGCCAGCAGCTTACGTCAGGGAGGCACTGAAGCTTTCTTT.

The CDR3, as DNA: TGTGCCAGCAGCTTAACAGCGGGGGGGCCGGACAATGAGCAGTTCTTC. This translates into CASSLTAGGPDNEQFF. The chain links TRBV7-3 to TRBJ2-1; TRBD2 matches 10 bases. Per the germline V gene, CDR1 is SGHTA and CDR2 is FQGTGA. CDR3 length: 16 amino acids. Trimming at V came to 0 bases and at J to 5 bases, leaving 4 bases not matched to a gene.

The J gene is TRBJ1-5, the V gene TRBV19, with TRBD1 matching 8 bases. CDR3 length: 18 amino acids. Germline CDR1 LNHDA, CDR2 SQIVND (reference sequence). The J segment lost 0 bases and the V segment lost 6 bases, leaving 13 bases of the junction unmatched. The CDR3 DNA reads TGTGCCAGTAGACATGGGGCAGGGGGCTTCTATAGCAATCAGCCCCAGCATTTT. Its translation: CASRHGAGGFYSNQPQHF.

This rearrangement joins TRBV27 to TRBJ2-3, with TRBD2 matching 8 bases. V gave up 5 bases and J gave up 8 bases; unmatched junction bases: 9. The CDR3 is 14 residues long. From germline, CDR1 is MNHEY and CDR2 SMNVEV (reference sequence). CDR3 sequence reads: CASSPGTRAGTQYF. The CDR3, as DNA: TGTGCCAGCAGTCCCGGGACTAGGGCAGGTACGCAGTATTTT.